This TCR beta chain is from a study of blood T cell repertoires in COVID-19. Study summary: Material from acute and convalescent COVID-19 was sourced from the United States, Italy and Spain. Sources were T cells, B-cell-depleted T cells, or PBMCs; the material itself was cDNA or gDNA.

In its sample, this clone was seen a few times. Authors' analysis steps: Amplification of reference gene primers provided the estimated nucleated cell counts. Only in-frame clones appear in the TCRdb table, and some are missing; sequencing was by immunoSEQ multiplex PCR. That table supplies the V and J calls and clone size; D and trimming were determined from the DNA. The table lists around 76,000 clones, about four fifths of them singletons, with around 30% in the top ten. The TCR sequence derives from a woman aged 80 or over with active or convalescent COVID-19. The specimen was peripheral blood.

The CDR3 sequence: CASSLAQAGGIGNQPQHF. The CDR3 DNA follows: TGTGCCAGCAGCTTAGCGCAGGCAGGGGGCATAGGCAATCAGCCCCAGCATTTT. This chain links TRBV7-9 with TRBJ1-5; 8 nucleotides match TRBD1. Germline V gene sequence: CDR1 SEHNR, CDR2 FQNEAQ (reference sequence). The J segment lost 2 bases and the V segment lost 0 bases, leaving 9 bases of the junction unmatched. The CDR3 spans 18 residues.